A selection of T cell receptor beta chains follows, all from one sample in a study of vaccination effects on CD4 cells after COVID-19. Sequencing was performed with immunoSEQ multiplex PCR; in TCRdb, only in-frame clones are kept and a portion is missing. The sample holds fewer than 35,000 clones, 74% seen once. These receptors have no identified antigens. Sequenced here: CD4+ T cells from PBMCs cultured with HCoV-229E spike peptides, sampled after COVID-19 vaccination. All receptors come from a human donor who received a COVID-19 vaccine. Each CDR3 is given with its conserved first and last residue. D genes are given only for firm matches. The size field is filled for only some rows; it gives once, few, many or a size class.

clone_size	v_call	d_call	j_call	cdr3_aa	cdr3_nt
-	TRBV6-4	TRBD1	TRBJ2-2	CASAKNRGAGELFF	TGTGCCAGCGCCAAAAACAGGGGCGCCGGGGAGCTGTTTTTT
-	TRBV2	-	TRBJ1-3	CASSVFRPSSGNTIYF	TGTGCCAGCAGTGTGTTTAGGCCGAGCTCTGGAAACACCATATATTTT
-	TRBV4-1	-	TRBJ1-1	CASTARASRVRLMNTEAFF	TGCGCCAGCACCGCAAGAGCCTCCAGGGTGAGGTTGATGAACACTGAAGCTTTCTTT
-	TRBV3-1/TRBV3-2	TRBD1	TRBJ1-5	CASSKGQGRNQPQHF	TGTGCCAGCAGCAAGGGACAGGGGCGCAATCAGCCCCAGCATTTT
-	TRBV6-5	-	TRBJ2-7	CASIRSRSYEQYF	TGTGCCAGCATCAGAAGCCGATCCTACGAGCAGTACTTC
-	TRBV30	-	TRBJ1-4	CAWSVLGTNGEKLFF	TGTGCCTGGAGTGTACTCGGGACCAACGGTGAAAAACTGTTTTTT
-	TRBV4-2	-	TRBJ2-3	CASSQTEERADTQYF	TGTGCCAGCAGCCAAACCGAAGAGAGGGCAGATACGCAGTATTTT
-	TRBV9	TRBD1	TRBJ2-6	CASSATTGVSSGANVLTF	TGTGCCAGCAGCGCCACGACAGGGGTGAGCTCTGGGGCCAACGTCCTGACTTTC
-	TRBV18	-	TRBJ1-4	CASSLRDFEILGEKLFF	TGTGCCAGCTCCCTCCGGGACTTTGAAATATTAGGTGAAAAACTGTTTTTT
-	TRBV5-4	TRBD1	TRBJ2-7	CASSFRGQSYEQYF	TGTGCCAGCAGCTTCAGGGGGCAAAGCTACGAGCAGTACTTC
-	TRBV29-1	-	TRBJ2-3	CSVETGLMDTQYF	TGCAGCGTTGAGACCGGGTTAATGGATACGCAGTATTTT
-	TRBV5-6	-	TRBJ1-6	CASSRPGSPLHF	TGTGCCAGCAGCCGACCGGGTTCACCCCTCCACTTT
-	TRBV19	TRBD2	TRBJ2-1	CASRPLAGVRANEQFF	TGTGCCAGTAGGCCCTTAGCGGGAGTGCGGGCGAATGAGCAGTTCTTC
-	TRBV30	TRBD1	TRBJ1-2	CAWRRQGASGYTF	TGTGCCTGGAGGAGACAGGGGGCAAGTGGCTACACCTTC
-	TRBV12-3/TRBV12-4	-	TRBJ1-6	CASSYKADSPLHF	TGTGCCAGCAGTTACAAAGCCGATTCACCCCTCCACTTT
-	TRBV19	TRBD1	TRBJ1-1	CASSSGGATGDPEAFF	TGTGCCAGTAGTTCAGGGGGGGCGACAGGGGACCCTGAAGCTTTCTTT
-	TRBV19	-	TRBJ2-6	CASKQDHSGANVLTF	TGTGCCAGTAAACAGGACCACTCTGGGGCCAACGTCCTGACTTTC
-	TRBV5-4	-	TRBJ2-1	CASSLGQGLSNEQFF	TGTGCCAGCAGCTTGGGACAGGGACTTAGCAATGAGCAGTTCTTC
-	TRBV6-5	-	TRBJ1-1	CASSYGDPGTSEAFF	TGTGCCAGCAGTTACGGGGATCCCGGGACATCTGAAGCTTTCTTT
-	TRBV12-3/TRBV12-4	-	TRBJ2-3	CASSTTTDTQYF	TGTGCCAGCAGCACTACTACAGATACGCAGTATTTT
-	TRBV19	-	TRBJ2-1	CASSIVAAHYNEQFF	TGTGCCAGTAGTATAGTAGCGGCCCACTACAATGAGCAGTTCTTC
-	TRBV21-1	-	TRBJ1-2	CASSQSDRGVCMNYGYTF	TGTGCCAGCAGCCAGAGCGACAGGGGCGTGTGTATGAACTATGGCTACACCTTC
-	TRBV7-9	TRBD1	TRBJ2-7	CASSLGAGGRNEQYF	TGTGCCAGCAGCTTAGGGGCAGGGGGTCGCAACGAGCAGTACTTC
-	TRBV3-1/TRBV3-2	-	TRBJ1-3	CASSQDLGNTIYF	TGTGCCAGCAGCCAAGATCTTGGAAACACCATATATTTT
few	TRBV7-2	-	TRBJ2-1	CASRHSGEQFF	TGTGCCAGCAGACATAGCGGTGAGCAGTTCTTC
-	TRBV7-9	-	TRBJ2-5	CASTQETQYF	TGTGCCAGCACCCAAGAGACCCAGTACTTC
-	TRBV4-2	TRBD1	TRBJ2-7	CASSQEYGQGLGSYEQYF	TGTGCCAGCAGCCAAGAGTATGGACAGGGTTTGGGGAGCTACGAGCAGTACTTC
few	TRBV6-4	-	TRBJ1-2	CASSKRGDYGYTF	TGTGCCAGCAGCAAGAGAGGGGACTATGGCTACACCTTC
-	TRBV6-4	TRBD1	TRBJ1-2	CASSAGQGHGYTF	TGTGCCAGCAGTGCCGGACAGGGGCATGGCTACACCTTC
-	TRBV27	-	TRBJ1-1	CASSLFGVRMNTEAFF	TGTGCCAGCAGTTTATTTGGGGTGAGGATGAACACTGAAGCTTTCTTT
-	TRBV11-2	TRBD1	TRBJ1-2	CASSAQTGLGYTF	TGTGCCAGCAGCGCCCAGACAGGGCTTGGCTACACCTTC
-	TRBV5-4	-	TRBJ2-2	CASSLGTDSNTGELFF	TGTGCCAGCAGCTTGGGTACAGACTCCAACACCGGGGAGCTGTTTTTT
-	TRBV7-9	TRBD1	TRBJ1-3	CASSRGTDSGNTIYF	TGTGCCAGCAGCAGAGGGACAGATTCTGGAAACACCATATATTTT
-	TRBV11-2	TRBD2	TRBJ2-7	CASSSSSGGGGEQYF	TGTGCCAGCAGCTCATCTAGCGGGGGGGGCGGCGAGCAGTACTTC
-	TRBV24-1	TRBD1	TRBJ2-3	CATSDAGQGTSTDTQYF	TGTGCCACCAGTGATGCAGGACAGGGCACTAGCACAGATACGCAGTATTTT
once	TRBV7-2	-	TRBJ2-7	CASSDPGSSYEQYF	TGTGCCAGCAGCGACCCGGGGAGCTCCTACGAGCAGTACTTC
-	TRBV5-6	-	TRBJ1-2	CASTGQLNNYGYTF	TGTGCCAGCACTGGACAGCTAAATAACTATGGCTACACCTTC
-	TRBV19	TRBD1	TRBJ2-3	CASSMRQGNTDTQYF	TGTGCCAGTAGCATGAGACAGGGGAACACAGATACGCAGTATTTT
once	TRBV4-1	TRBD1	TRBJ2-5	CASSLGTGGSRETQYF	TGCGCCAGCAGCCTTGGGACAGGGGGCTCACGAGAGACCCAGTACTTC
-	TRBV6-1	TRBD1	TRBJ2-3	CASSEFRGRTDTQYF	TGTGCCAGCAGTGAATTCAGGGGGCGGACAGATACGCAGTATTTT
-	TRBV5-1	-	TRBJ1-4	CASRIGTNEKLFF	TGCGCCAGCAGGATAGGGACTAATGAAAAACTGTTTTTT